This T cell receptor (beta chain) comes out of a study of preoperative IRX-2 immunotherapy in early breast cancer. Treatment reported: preoperative locoregional IRX-2 cytokine immunotherapy. Preoperative locoregional IRX-2 cytokine immunotherapy was tested in the phase Ib source study. Method: immunoSEQ multiplex PCR; TCRdb's copy keeps in-frame clones and lacks some. In the table there are 25,000 or so clones, approximately 90% of which are singletons. V shed 2 bases and J shed 9 bases, with 17 bases lying between them. This CDR3 has 15 residues. From germline, CDR1 is MNHNS and CDR2 SASEGT. This TCR derives from a human donor with breast cancer. The specimen was tumor tissue, collected after IRX-2 immunotherapy. The chain is built from TRBV6-1 and TRBJ1-5; D uncertain. CDR3 nucleotide sequence: TGTGCCAGCAGTGAATCGGGCGGACTGCGGTGGCCCCAGCATTTT. It is translated as CASSESGGLRWPQHF.